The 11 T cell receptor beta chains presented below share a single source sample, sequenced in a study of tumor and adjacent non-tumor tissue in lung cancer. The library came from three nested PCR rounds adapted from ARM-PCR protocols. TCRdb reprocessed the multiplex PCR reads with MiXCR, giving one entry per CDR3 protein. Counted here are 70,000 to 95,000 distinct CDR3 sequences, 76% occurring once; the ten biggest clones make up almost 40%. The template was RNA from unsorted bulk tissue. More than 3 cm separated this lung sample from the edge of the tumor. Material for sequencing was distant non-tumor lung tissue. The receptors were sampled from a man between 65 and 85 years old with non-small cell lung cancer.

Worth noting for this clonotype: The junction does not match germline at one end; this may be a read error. The DNA for the CDR3 is TGTGCCAGCAGCTTGGGACAATGGGGCATGAACACAGAAGCTTGCTTT. Amino acid sequence: CASSLGQWGMNTEACF. The J gene is TRBJ1-1, the V gene TRBV11-1; D is possibly TRBD1 (6 bases). There are 16 residues in the CDR3. The germline V gene has CDR1 SGHAT and CDR2 FQDESV (reference sequence).

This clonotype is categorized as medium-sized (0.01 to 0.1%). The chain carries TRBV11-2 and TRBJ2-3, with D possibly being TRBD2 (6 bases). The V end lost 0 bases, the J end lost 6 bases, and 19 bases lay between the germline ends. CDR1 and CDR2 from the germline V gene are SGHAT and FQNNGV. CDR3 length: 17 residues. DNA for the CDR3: TGTGCCAGCAGCTTAGACCTTAGCGGCGGGCTTGGGGATACGCAGTATTTT. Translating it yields CASSLDLSGGLGDTQYF.

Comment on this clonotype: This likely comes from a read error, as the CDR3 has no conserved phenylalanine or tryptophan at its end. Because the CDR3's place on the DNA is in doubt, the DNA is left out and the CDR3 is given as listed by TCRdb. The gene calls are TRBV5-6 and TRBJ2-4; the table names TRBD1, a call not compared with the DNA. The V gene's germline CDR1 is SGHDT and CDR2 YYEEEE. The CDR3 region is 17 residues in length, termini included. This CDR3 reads CASTATGTGVVGNIQCI.

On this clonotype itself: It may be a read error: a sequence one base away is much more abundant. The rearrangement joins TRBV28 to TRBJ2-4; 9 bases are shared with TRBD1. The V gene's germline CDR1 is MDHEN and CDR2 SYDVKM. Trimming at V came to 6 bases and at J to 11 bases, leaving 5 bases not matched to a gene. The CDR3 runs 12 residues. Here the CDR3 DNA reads TGTGCCAGCAGGGGACAGGGAGACGTTCAGTACTTC. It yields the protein CASRGQGDVQYF. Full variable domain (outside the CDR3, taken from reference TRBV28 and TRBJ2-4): DVKVTQSSRYLVKRTGEKVFLECVQDMDHENMFWYRQDPGLGLRLIYFSYDVKMKEKGDIPEGYSVSREKKERFSLILESASTNQTSMYLCASRGQGDVQYFGAGTRLSVL.

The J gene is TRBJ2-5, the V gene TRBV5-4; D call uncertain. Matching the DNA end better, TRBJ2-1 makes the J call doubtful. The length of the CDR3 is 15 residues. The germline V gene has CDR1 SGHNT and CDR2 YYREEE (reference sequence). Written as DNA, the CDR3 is TGTGCCAGCAGCTTGGTTGGGATTCCTGGGGTGATCCAGTTCTTC. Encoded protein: CASSLVGIPGVIQFF.

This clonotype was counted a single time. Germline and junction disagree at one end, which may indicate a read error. The CDR3 sequence is CVSRQASGFNEKLFF. The CDR3 coding sequence is TGTGTCAGCAGGCAAGCTAGTGGATTTAATGAAAAACTGTTTTTT. The chain uses TRBV14 and TRBJ1-4, with D unclear. The germline V gene has CDR1 SGHDN and CDR2 FVKESK. The CDR3 is made up of 15 amino acids.

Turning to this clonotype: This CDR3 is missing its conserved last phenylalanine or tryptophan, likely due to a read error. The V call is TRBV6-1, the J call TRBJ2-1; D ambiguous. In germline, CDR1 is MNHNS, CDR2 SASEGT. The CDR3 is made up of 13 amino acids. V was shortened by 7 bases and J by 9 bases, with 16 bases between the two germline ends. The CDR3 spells CASIGNSLREQFI. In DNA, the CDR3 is TGTGCCAGCATCGGCAACTCCTTGCGTGAGCAGTTCATC.

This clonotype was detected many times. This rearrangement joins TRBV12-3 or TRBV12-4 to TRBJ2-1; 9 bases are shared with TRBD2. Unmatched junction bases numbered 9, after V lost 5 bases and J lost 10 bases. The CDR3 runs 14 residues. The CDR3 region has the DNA TGTGCCAGCAGTGTATCGGGACTAGCCGGGGAGCAGTTCTTC. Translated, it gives CASSVSGLAGEQFF.

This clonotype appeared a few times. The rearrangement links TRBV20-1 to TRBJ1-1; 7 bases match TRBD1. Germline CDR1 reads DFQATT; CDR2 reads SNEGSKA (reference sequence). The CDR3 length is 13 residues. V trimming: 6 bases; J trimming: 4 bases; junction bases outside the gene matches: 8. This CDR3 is CSAAGGGTTEAFF. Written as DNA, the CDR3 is TGCAGTGCCGCAGGGGGAGGAACCACTGAAGCTTTCTTT.

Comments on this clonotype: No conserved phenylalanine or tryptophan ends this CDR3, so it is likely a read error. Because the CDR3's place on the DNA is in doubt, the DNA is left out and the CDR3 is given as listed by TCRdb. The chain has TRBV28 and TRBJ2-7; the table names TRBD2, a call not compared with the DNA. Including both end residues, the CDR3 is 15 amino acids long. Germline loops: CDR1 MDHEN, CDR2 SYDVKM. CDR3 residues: CASSLLAGGPGEQYL.

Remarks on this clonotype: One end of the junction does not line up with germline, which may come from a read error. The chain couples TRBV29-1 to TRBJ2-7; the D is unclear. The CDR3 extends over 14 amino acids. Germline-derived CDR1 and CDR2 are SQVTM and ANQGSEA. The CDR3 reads CSVERAGPTYEYYF. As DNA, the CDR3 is TGCAGCGTTGAAAGGGCAGGACCGACCTACGAGTACTATTTC.